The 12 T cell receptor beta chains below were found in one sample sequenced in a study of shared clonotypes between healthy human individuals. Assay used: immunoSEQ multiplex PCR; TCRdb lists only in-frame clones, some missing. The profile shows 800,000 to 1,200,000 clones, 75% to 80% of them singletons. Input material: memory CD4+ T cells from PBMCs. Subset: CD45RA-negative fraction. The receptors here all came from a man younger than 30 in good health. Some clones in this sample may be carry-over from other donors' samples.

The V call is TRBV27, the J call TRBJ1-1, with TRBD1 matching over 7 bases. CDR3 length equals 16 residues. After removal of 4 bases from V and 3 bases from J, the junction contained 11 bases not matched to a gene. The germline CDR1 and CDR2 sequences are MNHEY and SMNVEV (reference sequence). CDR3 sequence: CASSSQATGLDTEAFF. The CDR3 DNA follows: TGTGCCAGCAGTTCCCAAGCGACAGGGTTGGACACTGAAGCTTTCTTT.

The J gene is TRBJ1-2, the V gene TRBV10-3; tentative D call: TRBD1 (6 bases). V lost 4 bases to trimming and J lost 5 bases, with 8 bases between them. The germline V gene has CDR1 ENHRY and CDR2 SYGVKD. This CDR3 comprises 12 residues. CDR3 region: CAISGQEYGYTF. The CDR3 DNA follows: TGTGCCATCAGTGGACAGGAGTATGGCTACACCTTC.

CDR3 nucleotides: TGCGCCAGCAGCGAAAACCGCTGGACGCCCCAGCATTTT. Amino acids: CASSENRWTPQHF. The chain combines TRBV4-1 with TRBJ1-5; D gene ambiguous. The V gene's germline CDR1 is MGHRA and CDR2 YSYEKL. The CDR3 is 13 residues long. The V and J ends lost 5 bases and 9 bases respectively, with 14 bases between them.

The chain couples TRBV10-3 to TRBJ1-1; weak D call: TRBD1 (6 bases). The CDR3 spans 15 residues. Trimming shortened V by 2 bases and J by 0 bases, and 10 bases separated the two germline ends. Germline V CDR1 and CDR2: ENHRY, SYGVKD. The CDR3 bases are TGTGCCATCAGTGAGGCGACAGGCATGAACACTGAAGCTTTCTTT. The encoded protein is CAISEATGMNTEAFF.

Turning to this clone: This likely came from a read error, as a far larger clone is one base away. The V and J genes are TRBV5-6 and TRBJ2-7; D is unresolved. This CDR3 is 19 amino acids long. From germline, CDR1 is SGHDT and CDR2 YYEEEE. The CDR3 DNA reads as TGTGCCAGCAGCTCCCGGTGGGTTGTGACCTCTAAGAGCTCCTACAAGCAGTACTTC. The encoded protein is CASSSRWVVTSKSSYKQYF.

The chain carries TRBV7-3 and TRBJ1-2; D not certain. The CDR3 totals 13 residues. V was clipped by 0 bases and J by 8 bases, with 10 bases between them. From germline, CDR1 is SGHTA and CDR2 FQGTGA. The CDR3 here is CASSLTGVVGYTF. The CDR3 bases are TGTGCCAGCAGCTTAACGGGTGTTGTGGGCTACACCTTC.

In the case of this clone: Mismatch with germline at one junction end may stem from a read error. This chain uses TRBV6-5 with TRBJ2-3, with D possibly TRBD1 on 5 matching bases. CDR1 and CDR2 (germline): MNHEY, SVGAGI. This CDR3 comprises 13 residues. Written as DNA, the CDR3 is TGTGCCAGCACTTACCCAGGGACAGATACGCAGTATTTT. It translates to CASTYPGTDTQYF.

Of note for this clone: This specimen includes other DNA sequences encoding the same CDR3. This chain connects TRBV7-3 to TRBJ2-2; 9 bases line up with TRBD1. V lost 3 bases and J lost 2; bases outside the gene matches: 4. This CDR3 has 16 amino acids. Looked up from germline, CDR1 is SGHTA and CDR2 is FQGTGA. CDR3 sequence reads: CASSLTGQGNTGELFF. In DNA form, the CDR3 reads TGTGCCAGCAGCTTGACGGGACAGGGAAACACCGGGGAGCTGTTTTTT. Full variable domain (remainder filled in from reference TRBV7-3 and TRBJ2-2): GAGVSQTPSNKVTEKGKYVELRCDPISGHTALYWYRQSLGQGPEFLIYFQGTGAADDSGLPNDRFFAVRPEGSVSTLKIQRTERGDSAVYLCASSLTGQGNTGELFFGEGSRLTVL.

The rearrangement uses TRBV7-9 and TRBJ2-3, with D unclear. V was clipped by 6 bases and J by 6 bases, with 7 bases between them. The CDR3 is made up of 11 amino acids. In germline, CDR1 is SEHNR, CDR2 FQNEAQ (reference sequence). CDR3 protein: CASSYQDTQYF. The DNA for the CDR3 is TGTGCCAGCAGTTATCAGGATACGCAGTATTTT.

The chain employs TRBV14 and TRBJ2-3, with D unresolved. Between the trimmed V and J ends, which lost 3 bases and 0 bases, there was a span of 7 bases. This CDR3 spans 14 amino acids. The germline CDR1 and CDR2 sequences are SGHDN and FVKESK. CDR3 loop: CASSHGASTDTQYF. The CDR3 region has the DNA TGTGCCAGCAGCCATGGAGCTAGCACAGATACGCAGTATTTT.

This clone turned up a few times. CDR3 bases: TGTGCCAGCACCACCGGGACAGGCTCCTTGAGTGGCTATGGCTACACCTTC. This sequence encodes CASTTGTGSLSGYGYTF. This chain uses TRBV11-2 with TRBJ1-2; 8 bases align to TRBD1. V shed 7 bases, J shed 4 bases, and the junction held 17 bases outside the gene matches. The CDR3 loop spans 17 amino acids. Germline values: CDR1 SGHAT, CDR2 FQNNGV.

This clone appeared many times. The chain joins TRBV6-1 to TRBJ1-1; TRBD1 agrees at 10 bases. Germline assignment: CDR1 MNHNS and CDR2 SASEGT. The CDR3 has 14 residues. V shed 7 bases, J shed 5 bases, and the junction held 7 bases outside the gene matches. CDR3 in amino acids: CASTHRQGATEAFF. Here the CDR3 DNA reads TGTGCCAGCACCCACAGACAGGGGGCAACTGAAGCTTTCTTT.